The 26 T cell receptor beta chains below come from one sample, sequenced in a study of Ad26.COV2.S vaccination and SARS-CoV-2 variants. The repertoire was sequenced with immunoSEQ multiplex PCR; TCRdb's copy has only in-frame clones and lacks some. The sample consists of about 350,000 clones, 92% of them appearing once. This specimen was peripheral blood, taken after recovery from COVID-19. The receptors were gathered from a human donor who had recovered from COVID-19.

The chain is built from TRBV6-2 or TRBV6-3 and TRBJ1-1; the D is unclear. Trimming pared 5 bases from V and 7 bases from J, leaving 11 bases between. Per the germline V gene, CDR1 is MNHEY and CDR2 is SVGEGT. The CDR3 totals 12 residues. CDR3 coding DNA: TGTGCCAGCAGTCCCCCGCGGGTTGAAGCTTTCTTT. The encoded protein is CASSPPRVEAFF.

This chain links TRBV2 with TRBJ1-3; D gene uncertain. This CDR3 region has 12 residues. Germline V gives CDR1 SNHLY, CDR2 FYNNEI. V shed 7 bases and J shed 3 bases, with 7 bases lying between them. For the CDR3, the DNA is TGTGCCAGCATCTCGGATGGAAACACCATATATTTT. Translated: CASISDGNTIYF.

The chain couples TRBV27 to TRBJ1-5; D uncertain. Deletions cut 4 bases from V and 2 bases from J, with 21 bases between. The germline gives CDR1 MNHEY, CDR2 SMNVEV (reference sequence). This CDR3 comprises 18 residues. CDR3 in amino acids: CASSYSGLSPGRNQPQHF. The CDR3 region has the DNA TGTGCCAGCAGTTATTCGGGTCTTTCTCCGGGTCGCAATCAGCCCCAGCATTTT.

The chain couples TRBV27 to TRBJ1-5; 7 nucleotides agree with TRBD1. The germline V gene encodes CDR1 MNHEY and CDR2 SMNVEV (reference sequence). The CDR3 runs 15 residues. Germline trimming cut 6 bases from V and 0 bases from J; bases unmatched to any gene: 5. For the CDR3, the DNA is TGTGCCAGCAGACTGACAGGGCATAGCAATCAGCCCCAGCATTTT. This codes for CASRLTGHSNQPQHF.

The genes are TRBV6-6 and TRBJ1-3; D remains unclear. V lost 4 bases and J 4 bases, leaving 5 bases between the germline ends. The CDR3 covers 12 residues. Germline V gene data show CDR1 as MNHNY and CDR2 as SVGAGI (reference sequence). The CDR3 bases are TGTGCCAGCAGTTGGTCCGGAAACACCATATATTTT. Its translation: CASSWSGNTIYF.

The rearrangement links TRBV5-1 to TRBJ2-7; D perhaps matches TRBD1 (6 bases). Germline CDR1 reads SGHRS; CDR2 reads YFSETQ. The CDR3 loop spans 17 amino acids. Trimming stripped 2 bases from V and 2 bases from J, with 20 bases between. CDR3 in amino acids: CASSFDRRQERTYEQYF. CDR3 DNA: TGCGCCAGCAGCTTCGACCGCCGACAGGAAAGAACCTACGAGCAGTACTTC. Based on the CDR3 plus reference TRBV5-1 and TRBJ2-7, the full variable domain is KAGVTQTPRYLIKTRGQQVTLSCSPISGHRSVSWYQQTPGQGLQFLFEYFSETQRNKGNFPGRFSGRQFSNSRSEMNVSTLELGDSALYLCASSFDRRQERTYEQYFGPGTRLTVT.

This clone showed up just once. The gene calls are TRBV20-1 and TRBJ2-3; perhaps D is TRBD1 or TRBD2 (5 bases each). The V end was cut by 3 bases, the J end by 2 bases, with 15 bases between. The CDR3 runs 15 residues. The V gene's germline CDR1 is DFQATT and CDR2 SNEGSKA (reference sequence). The CDR3 DNA reads TGCAGTGCTAGTTCCTCCCGGGACCTCACAGATACGCAGTATTTT. Its protein product is CSASSSRDLTDTQYF.

V usage is TRBV15 and J usage is TRBJ2-5, with 9 bases identical to TRBD2. The CDR3 contains 15 residues. The ends lost 8 bases at V and 5 bases at J; junction bases unmatched: 12. Germline lookup yields CDR1 LNHNV and CDR2 YYDKDF (reference sequence). The CDR3 coding sequence is TGTGCCACCTCACGTCCGGGACTAGCTCAGGAGACCCAGTACTTC. It yields the protein CATSRPGLAQETQYF.

The chain combines TRBV11-2 with TRBJ2-7, with 7 bases lining up with TRBD2. The junction had 6 bases not matched to a gene; V was cut back by 3 bases and J by 1 base. The CDR3 is 15 amino acids. CDR1 SGHAT and CDR2 FQNNGV come from the germline V gene. DNA of the CDR3: TGTGCCAGCAGCTTGGGAGGGATCGCGTCCTACGAGCAGTACTTC. Translating gives CASSLGGIASYEQYF.

V gene TRBV6-5 combines with J gene TRBJ2-7; D might be TRBD1 (5 bases). V shed 6 bases and J shed 0 bases, with 9 bases lying between them. Germline assignment: CDR1 MNHEY and CDR2 SVGAGI. The length of the CDR3 is 13 residues. This CDR3 is CASSRQSSYEQYF. The CDR3 nucleotides are TGTGCCAGCAGCAGACAGTCCTCCTACGAGCAGTACTTC.

The rearrangement uses TRBV5-6 and TRBJ1-5; D might be TRBD1 (6 bases). Germline V gene sequence: CDR1 SGHDT, CDR2 YYEEEE. The CDR3 sequence is 14 residues long. V lost 5 bases, J lost 4 bases, and 13 bases lay in between. In DNA form, the CDR3 reads TGTGCCAGCAGTTCTGAAGGGGGGAATCAGCCCCAGCATTTT. It codes for CASSSEGGNQPQHF.

This clone has only a few counts. CDR3 sequence (DNA): TGCGCCAGCAGCTTGCGGCGCACCGGGGAGCTGTTTTTT. Translated: CASSLRRTGELFF. This chain joins TRBV5-1 and TRBJ2-2; no firm D call. CDR3 length: 13 amino acids. V was clipped by 1 base and J by 4 bases, with 5 bases between them. Germline V lookup: CDR1 SGHRS, CDR2 YFSETQ.

This chain connects TRBV19 to TRBJ2-1; 7 bases fit TRBD1. The CDR3 extends over 17 amino acids. The germline gives CDR1 LNHDA, CDR2 SQIVND (reference sequence). Trimming at V came to 3 bases and at J to 2 bases, leaving 10 bases not matched to a gene. CDR3 protein: CASSMGLRGNPYNEQFF. CDR3 DNA: TGTGCCAGTAGTATGGGCCTCAGGGGGAATCCCTACAATGAGCAGTTCTTC.

CDR3 in DNA: TGTGCCAGCAGTTACAGTATTACAACAGGGGGCGCCGGGATGAACACTGAAGCTTTCTTT. It encodes CASSYSITTGGAGMNTEAFF. V is TRBV6-2 or TRBV6-3 and J is TRBJ1-1, with 9 bases that match TRBD1. The CDR3 length is 20 residues. V was clipped by 2 bases and J by 0 bases; unmatched bases: 16. CDR1 is MNHEY and CDR2 is SVGEGT in the germline V gene.

This chain connects TRBV11-3 to TRBJ2-5; D may be TRBD1 or TRBD2 (6 bases each). This CDR3 has 15 residues. Germline values: CDR1 SGHNT, CDR2 YENEEA. The V and J ends lost 0 bases and 4 bases respectively, with 12 bases between them. CDR3 protein: CASSLDGGQGETQYF. The DNA of the CDR3 is TGTGCCAGCAGCTTAGATGGGGGGCAGGGAGAGACCCAGTACTTC.

The chain is built from TRBV7-2 and TRBJ2-5; D gene uncertain. The length of the CDR3 is 11 residues. Deletions cut 5 bases from V and 4 bases from J, with 5 bases between. CDR1 and CDR2 from the germline V gene are SGHTA and FQGNSA. The CDR3 region is CASSRAETQYF. The CDR3 DNA sequence: TGTGCCAGCAGCCGGGCAGAGACCCAGTACTTC. The full variable domain, with the rest looked up from reference TRBV7-2 and TRBJ2-5, is GAGVSQSPSNKVTEKGKDVELRCDPISGHTALYWYRQSLGQGLEFLIYFQGNSAPDKSGLPSDRFSAERTGGSVSTLTIQRTQQEDSAVYLCASSRAETQYFGPGTRLLVL.

The rearrangement uses TRBV15 and TRBJ2-7; TRBD1 might be the D (5 bases). Germline CDR1 reads LNHNV; CDR2 reads YYDKDF (reference sequence). CDR3 size: 16 residues. With 0 bases removed from V and 3 bases from J, the gap between germline ends came to 15 bases. CDR3 residues: CATSRDKAQGNYEQYF. The CDR3 bases are TGTGCCACCAGCAGAGATAAAGCGCAGGGAAACTACGAGCAGTACTTC. The full variable domain, in which reference TRBV15 and TRBJ2-7 provide the parts outside the CDR3, is DAMVIQNPRYQVTQFGKPVTLSCSQTLNHNVMYWYQQKSSQAPKLLFHYYDKDFNNEADTPDNFQSRRPNTSFCFLDIRSPGLGDTAMYLCATSRDKAQGNYEQYFGPGTRLTVT.

The chain recombines TRBV2 with TRBJ1-1; D is unclear. This CDR3 has 13 amino acids. V lost 9 bases, J lost 4 bases, and 15 bases lay in between. Looked up from germline, CDR1 is SNHLY and CDR2 is FYNNEI. CDR3 nucleotide sequence: TGTGCCAGTACGGTAGGGTGGGTCACTGAAGCTTTCTTT. It yields the protein CASTVGWVTEAFF.

This clone was detected only once. This rearrangement joins TRBV4-2 to TRBJ1-4; 8 bases are shared with TRBD1. Looked up from germline, CDR1 is LGHNA and CDR2 is YNFKEQ. Trimming removed 6 bases from V and 8 bases from J; junction bases left unmatched: 2. This CDR3 is built from 12 residues. The CDR3, as DNA: TGTGCCAGCAGGACAGGGGAGGAAAAACTGTTTTTT. This translates into CASRTGEEKLFF.

This clone was counted a single time. V and J are TRBV5-1 and TRBJ2-2; 10 bases agree with TRBD1. This CDR3 spans 17 amino acids. Trimming took 4 bases from V and 3 from J; bases not matched to a gene: 9. Germline loops: CDR1 SGHRS, CDR2 YFSETQ. Here the CDR3 DNA reads TGCGCCAGCAGCCGTTTTCCGGGACAGGGGTACACCGGGGAGCTGTTTTTT. Translating gives CASSRFPGQGYTGELFF.

The chain combines TRBV2 with TRBJ1-6; a possible D gene is TRBD1 (5 bases). CDR1 and CDR2 (germline): SNHLY, FYNNEI. The V end lost 7 bases, the J end lost 6 bases, and 13 bases lay between the germline ends. This CDR3 has 14 amino acids. CDR3 bases: TGTGCCAGCATTCAGGGAGAAGGTAATTCACCCCTCCACTTT. This translates into CASIQGEGNSPLHF.

The rearrangement uses TRBV9 and TRBJ1-2, with 7 positions matching TRBD1. V shed 0 bases and J 5 bases; nucleotides not matched to a gene: 7. Germline V gives CDR1 SGDLS, CDR2 YYNGEE. This CDR3 region has 15 residues. The CDR3: CASSVGAGGLYGYTF. The CDR3 DNA follows: TGTGCCAGCAGCGTAGGAGCAGGGGGTTTATATGGCTACACCTTC.

The chain employs TRBV6-4 and TRBJ2-3, with D possibly matching TRBD2 (5 bases). The germline CDR1 and CDR2 sequences are MRHNA and SNTAGT. The V and J ends lost 7 bases and 4 bases respectively, with 12 bases between them. The CDR3 runs to 13 residues. CDR3 in DNA: TGTGCCAGCACTCGCCGGGATTCAGATACGCAGTATTTT. The encoded protein is CASTRRDSDTQYF.

The chain joins TRBV5-1 to TRBJ2-1; TRBD1 matches 11 bases. With 3 bases clipped from V and 8 bases from J, the junction kept 4 bases outside the gene matches. The CDR3 consists of 14 residues. Germline V gives CDR1 SGHRS, CDR2 YFSETQ. The CDR3, as DNA: TGCGCCAGCAGCTCGGGGACAGGGGGTTATGAGCAGTTCTTC. Its protein product is CASSSGTGGYEQFF.

The chain links TRBV5-1 to TRBJ2-7; the D call may be TRBD1 or TRBD2 (5 bases each). The CDR3 totals 14 residues. Per the germline V gene, CDR1 is SGHRS and CDR2 is YFSETQ. The V end lost 4 bases, the J end lost 2 bases, and 13 bases lay between the germline ends. The CDR3 protein is CASSGTAEAYEQYF. CDR3 bases: TGCGCCAGCAGCGGGACGGCGGAGGCCTACGAGCAGTACTTC.

This clone was seen a single time. The chain uses TRBV7-6 and TRBJ1-1, with no clear D. In germline, CDR1 is SGHVS, CDR2 FNYEAQ. V gave up 0 bases and J gave up 7 bases, with 15 bases separating them. This CDR3 contains 15 residues. CDR3 DNA: TGTGCCAGCAGCTTAGCCGGTCAGGCCCAAAATGAAGCTTTCTTT. This translates into CASSLAGQAQNEAFF.